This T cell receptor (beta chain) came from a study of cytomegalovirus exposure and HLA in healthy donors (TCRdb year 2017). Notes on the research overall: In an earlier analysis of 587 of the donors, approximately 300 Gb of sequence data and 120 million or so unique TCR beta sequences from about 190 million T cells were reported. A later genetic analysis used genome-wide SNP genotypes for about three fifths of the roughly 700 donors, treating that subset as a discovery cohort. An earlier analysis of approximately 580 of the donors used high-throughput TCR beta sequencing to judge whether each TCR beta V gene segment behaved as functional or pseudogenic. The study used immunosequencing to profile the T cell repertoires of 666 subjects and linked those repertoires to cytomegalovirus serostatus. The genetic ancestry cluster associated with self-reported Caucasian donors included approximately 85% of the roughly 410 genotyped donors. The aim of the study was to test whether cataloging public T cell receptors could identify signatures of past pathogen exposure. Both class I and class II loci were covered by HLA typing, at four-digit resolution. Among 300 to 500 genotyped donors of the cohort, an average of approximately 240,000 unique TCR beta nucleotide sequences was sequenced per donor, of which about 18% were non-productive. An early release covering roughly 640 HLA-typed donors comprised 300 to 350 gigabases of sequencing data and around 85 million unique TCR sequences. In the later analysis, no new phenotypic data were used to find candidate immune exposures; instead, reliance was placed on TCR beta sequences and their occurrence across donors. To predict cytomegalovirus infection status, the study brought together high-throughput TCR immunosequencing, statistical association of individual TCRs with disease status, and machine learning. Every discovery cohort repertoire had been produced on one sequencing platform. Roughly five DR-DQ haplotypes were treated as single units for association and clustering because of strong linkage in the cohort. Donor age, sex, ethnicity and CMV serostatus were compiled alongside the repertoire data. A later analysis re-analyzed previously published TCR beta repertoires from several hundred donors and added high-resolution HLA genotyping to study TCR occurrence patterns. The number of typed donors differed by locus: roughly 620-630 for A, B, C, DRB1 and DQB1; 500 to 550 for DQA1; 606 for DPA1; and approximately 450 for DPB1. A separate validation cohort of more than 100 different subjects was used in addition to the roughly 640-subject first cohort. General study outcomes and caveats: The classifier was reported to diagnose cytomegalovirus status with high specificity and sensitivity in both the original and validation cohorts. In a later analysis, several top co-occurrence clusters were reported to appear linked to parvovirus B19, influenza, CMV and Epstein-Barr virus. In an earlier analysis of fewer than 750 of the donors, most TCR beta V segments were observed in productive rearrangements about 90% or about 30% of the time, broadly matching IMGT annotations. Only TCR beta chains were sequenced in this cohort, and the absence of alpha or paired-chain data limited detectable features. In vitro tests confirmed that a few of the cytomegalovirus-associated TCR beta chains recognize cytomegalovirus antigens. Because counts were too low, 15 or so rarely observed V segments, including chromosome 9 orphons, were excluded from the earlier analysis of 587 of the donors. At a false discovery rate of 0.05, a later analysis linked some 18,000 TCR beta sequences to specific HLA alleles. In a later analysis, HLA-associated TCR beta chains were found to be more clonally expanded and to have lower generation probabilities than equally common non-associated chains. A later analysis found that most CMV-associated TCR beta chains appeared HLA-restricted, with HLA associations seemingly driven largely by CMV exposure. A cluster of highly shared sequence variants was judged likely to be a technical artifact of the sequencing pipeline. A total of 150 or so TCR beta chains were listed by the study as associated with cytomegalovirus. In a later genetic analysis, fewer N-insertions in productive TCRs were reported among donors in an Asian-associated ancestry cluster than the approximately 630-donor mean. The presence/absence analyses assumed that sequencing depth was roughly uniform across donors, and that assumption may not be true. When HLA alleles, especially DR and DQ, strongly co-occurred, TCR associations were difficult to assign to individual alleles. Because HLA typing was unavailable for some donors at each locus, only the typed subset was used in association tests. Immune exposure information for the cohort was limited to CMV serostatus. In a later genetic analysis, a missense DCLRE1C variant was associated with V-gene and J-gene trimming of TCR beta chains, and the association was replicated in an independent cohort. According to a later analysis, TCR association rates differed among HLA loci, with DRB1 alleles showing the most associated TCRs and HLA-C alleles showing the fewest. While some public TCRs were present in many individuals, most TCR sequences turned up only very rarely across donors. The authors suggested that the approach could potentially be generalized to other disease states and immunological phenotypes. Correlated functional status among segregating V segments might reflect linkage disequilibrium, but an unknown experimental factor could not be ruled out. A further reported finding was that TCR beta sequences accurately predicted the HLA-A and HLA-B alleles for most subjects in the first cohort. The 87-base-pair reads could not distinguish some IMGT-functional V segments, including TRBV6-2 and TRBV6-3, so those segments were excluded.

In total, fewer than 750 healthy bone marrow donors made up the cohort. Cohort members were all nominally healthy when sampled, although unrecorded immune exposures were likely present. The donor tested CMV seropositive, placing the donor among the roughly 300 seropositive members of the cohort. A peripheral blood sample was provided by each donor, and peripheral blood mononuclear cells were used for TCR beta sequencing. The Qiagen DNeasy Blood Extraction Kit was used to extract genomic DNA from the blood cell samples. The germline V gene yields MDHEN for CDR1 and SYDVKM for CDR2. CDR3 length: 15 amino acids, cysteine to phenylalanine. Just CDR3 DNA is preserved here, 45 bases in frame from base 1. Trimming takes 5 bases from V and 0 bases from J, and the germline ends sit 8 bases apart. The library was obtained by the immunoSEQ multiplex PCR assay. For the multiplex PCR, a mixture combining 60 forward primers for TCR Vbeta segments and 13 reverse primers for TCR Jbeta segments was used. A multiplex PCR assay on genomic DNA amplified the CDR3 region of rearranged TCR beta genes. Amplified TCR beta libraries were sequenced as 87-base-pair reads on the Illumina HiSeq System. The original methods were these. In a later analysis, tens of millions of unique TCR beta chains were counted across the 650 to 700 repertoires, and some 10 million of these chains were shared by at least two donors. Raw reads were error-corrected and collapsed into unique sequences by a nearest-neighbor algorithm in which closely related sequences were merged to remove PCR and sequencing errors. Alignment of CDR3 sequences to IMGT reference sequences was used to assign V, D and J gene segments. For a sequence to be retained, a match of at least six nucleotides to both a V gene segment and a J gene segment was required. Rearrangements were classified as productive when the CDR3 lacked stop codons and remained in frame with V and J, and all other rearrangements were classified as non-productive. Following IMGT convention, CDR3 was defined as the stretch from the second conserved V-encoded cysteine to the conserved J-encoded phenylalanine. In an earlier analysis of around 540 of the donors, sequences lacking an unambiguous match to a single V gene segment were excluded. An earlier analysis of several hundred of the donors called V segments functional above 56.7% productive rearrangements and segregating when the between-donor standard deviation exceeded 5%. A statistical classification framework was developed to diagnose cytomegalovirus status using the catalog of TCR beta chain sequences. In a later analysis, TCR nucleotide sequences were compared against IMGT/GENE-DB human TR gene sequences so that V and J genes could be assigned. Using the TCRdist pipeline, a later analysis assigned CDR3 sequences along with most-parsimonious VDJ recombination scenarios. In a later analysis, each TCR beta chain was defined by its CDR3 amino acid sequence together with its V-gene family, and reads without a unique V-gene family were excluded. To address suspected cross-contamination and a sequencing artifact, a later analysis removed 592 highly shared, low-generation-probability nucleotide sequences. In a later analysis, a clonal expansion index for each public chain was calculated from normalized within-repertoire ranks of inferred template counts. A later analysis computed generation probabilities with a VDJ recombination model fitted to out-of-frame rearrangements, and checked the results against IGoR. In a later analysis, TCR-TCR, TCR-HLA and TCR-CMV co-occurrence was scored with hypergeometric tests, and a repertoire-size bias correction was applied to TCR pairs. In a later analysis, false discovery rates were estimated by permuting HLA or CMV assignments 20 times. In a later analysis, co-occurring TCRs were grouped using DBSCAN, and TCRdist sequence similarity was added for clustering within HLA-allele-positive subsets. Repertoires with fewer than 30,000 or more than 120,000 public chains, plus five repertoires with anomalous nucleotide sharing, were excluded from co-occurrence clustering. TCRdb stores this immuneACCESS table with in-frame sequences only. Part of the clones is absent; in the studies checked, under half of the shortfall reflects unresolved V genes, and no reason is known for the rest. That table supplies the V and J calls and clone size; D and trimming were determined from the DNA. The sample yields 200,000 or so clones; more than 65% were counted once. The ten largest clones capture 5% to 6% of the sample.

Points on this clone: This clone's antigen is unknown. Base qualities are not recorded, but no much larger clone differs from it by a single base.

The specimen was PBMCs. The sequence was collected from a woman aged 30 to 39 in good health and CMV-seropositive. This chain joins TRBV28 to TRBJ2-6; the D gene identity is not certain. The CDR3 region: CASSPQHSGANVLTF. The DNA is TGTGCCAGCAGTCCCCAACACTCTGGGGCCAACGTCCTGACTTTC.